The 23 T cell receptor beta chains below all came from one sample that was sequenced in a study of CD8 T cells in ankylosing spondylitis. TCRdb passed the 5' RACE reads through MiXCR, listing each CDR3 protein once. The repertoire holds tens of thousands of distinct CDR3 sequences, roughly 2.5% seen once, with 6% to 8% in the top ten. Sequenced input: blood, either unsorted or a sorted T cell fraction (not recorded which). The receptors shown here come from a female donor with ankylosing spondylitis or in good health (not recorded which).

In this sample, this clonotype turned up many times. The genes are TRBV9 and TRBJ1-2; the D is unclear. In germline, CDR1 is SGDLS, CDR2 YYNGEE. V was shortened by 1 base and J by 5 bases, with 12 bases between the two germline ends. This CDR3 comprises 14 residues. The CDR3 coding sequence is TGTGCCAGCAGCGTACCCACCCCAGGATATGGCTACACCTTC. Protein sequence: CASSVPTPGYGYTF.

This clonotype occurred many times. The chain recombines TRBV9 with TRBJ2-3, with TRBD2 matching over 8 bases. Germline V gene data show CDR1 as SGDLS and CDR2 as YYNGEE. With V trimmed by 0 bases and J by 4 bases, 4 bases remained unmatched. The CDR3 totals 15 residues. CDR3 sequence (DNA): TGTGCCAGCAGCGTAGAAGCGGGAGCTGCAGATACGCAGTATTTT. This encodes CASSVEAGAADTQYF.

This clonotype was recorded many times. The chain couples TRBV9 to TRBJ2-7; 11 nucleotides agree with TRBD2. In germline, CDR1 is SGDLS, CDR2 YYNGEE. The CDR3 loop spans 15 amino acids. Unmatched junction bases numbered 5, after V lost 0 bases and J lost 6 bases. Here the CDR3 DNA reads TGTGCCAGCAGCGTAGGCACTAGCGGGAGCTCCGAGCAGTACTTC. It yields the protein CASSVGTSGSSEQYF.

This clonotype was seen many times. The chain has TRBV9 and TRBJ2-1; D call uncertain. From germline, CDR1 is SGDLS and CDR2 YYNGEE. V lost 4 bases to trimming and J lost 0 bases, with 14 bases between them. CDR3 length equals 16 residues. The CDR3 protein is CASSPTAASSYNEQFF. For the CDR3, the DNA is TGTGCCAGCAGCCCAACTGCTGCCAGCTCCTACAATGAGCAGTTCTTC.

Many counts were recorded for this clonotype. The CDR3, as DNA: TGTGCCAGCAGCGTAGGACAGACTTCCCATGAAAAACTGTTTTTT. Amino acids: CASSVGQTSHEKLFF. The rearrangement joins TRBV9 to TRBJ1-4; weak D call: TRBD1 (5 bases). Trimming pared 0 bases from V and 6 bases from J, leaving 12 bases between. From germline, CDR1 is SGDLS and CDR2 YYNGEE. The CDR3 contains 15 residues.

This clonotype came up many times. The chain combines TRBV9 with TRBJ2-1; TRBD2 matches at 12 bases. This CDR3 comprises 16 residues. J gave up 6 bases and V 4 bases, and 8 bases lay outside the gene matches. CDR1 is SGDLS and CDR2 is YYNGEE in the germline V gene. The CDR3 DNA follows: TGTGCCAGCAGCACCAGACTAGCGGGAGCGGGCAATGAGCAGTTCTTC. The encoded protein is CASSTRLAGAGNEQFF.

Ten or more counts support this clonotype. The chain couples TRBV9 to TRBJ2-7; perhaps TRBD1 as D (6 bases). From germline, CDR1 is SGDLS and CDR2 YYNGEE. This CDR3 is 14 amino acids long. V gave up 3 bases and J gave up 6 bases, with 16 bases separating them. CDR3 in DNA: TGTGCCAGCAGCGCTTACAGGGATGCCGCCGAGCAGTACTTC. It is translated as CASSAYRDAAEQYF. Together with reference TRBV9 and TRBJ2-7, the CDR3 gives the full variable domain: DSGVTQTPKHLITATGQRVTLRCSPRSGDLSVYWYQQSLDQGLQFLIQYYNGEERAKGNILERFSAQQFPDLHSELNLSSLELGDSALYFCASSAYRDAAEQYFGPGTRLTVT.

This clonotype was counted many times. The chain has TRBV9 and TRBJ1-2; no definite D call. CDR3 length equals 13 residues. The V and J ends lost 0 bases and 7 bases respectively, with 10 bases between them. Per germline, CDR1 SGDLS and CDR2 YYNGEE. The DNA for the CDR3 is TGTGCCAGCAGCGTAGAGCAGGCGAGTGGCTACACCTTC. It encodes CASSVEQASGYTF. Full variable domain (outside the CDR3, taken from reference TRBV9 and TRBJ1-2): DSGVTQTPKHLITATGQRVTLRCSPRSGDLSVYWYQQSLDQGLQFLIQYYNGEERAKGNILERFSAQQFPDLHSELNLSSLELGDSALYFCASSVEQASGYTFGSGTRLTVV.

Points on this clonotype: A single base separates this from a much larger clone, so it may be a read error. The chain is built from TRBV9 and TRBJ2-3; no clear D. The V gene's germline CDR1 is SGDLS and CDR2 YYNGEE. This CDR3 has 13 residues. The CDR3 reads CASSPRLADSQYF. For the CDR3, the DNA is TGTGCCAGCAGCCCCCGGCTCGCAGATTCGCAGTATTTT.

This clonotype came up many times. The chain couples TRBV9 to TRBJ2-5; TRBD2 matches at 9 bases. J gave up 2 bases and V 0 bases, and 8 bases lay outside the gene matches. The germline CDR1 and CDR2 sequences are SGDLS and YYNGEE. CDR3 size: 17 residues. The CDR3 sequence is CASSVGRSGGLQETQYF. Written as DNA, the CDR3 is TGTGCCAGCAGCGTAGGACGTAGCGGGGGCCTTCAAGAGACCCAGTACTTC.

This clonotype was found many times. The CDR3 DNA is TGTGCCAGCAGTTCAATTACCGGGACAGGGAGCACCGGGGAGCTGTTTTTT. Protein: CASSSITGTGSTGELFF. This rearrangement joins TRBV9 to TRBJ2-2, with 9 positions matching TRBD1. The CDR3 has 17 amino acids. Losses at the gene ends were 5 bases for V and 4 bases for J; bases not matched to a gene: 12. Germline CDR1 SGDLS, CDR2 YYNGEE.

This clonotype was found many times. The rearrangement joins TRBV9 to TRBJ1-5, with D uncertain. Germline CDR1 SGDLS, CDR2 YYNGEE. V lost 0 bases and J lost 5, with 12 bases in between. This CDR3 comprises 15 residues. CDR3 DNA sequence: TGTGCCAGCAGCGTAGCTCCTCAGGAAGATCAGCCCCAGCATTTT. This sequence encodes CASSVAPQEDQPQHF.

This clonotype ranks as medium-sized. This rearrangement joins TRBV9 to TRBJ2-3, with D possibly called TRBD1 or TRBD2 (6 bases each). The CDR3 length is 15 residues. Germline V gene data show CDR1 as SGDLS and CDR2 as YYNGEE. Trimming shortened V by 4 bases and J by 2 bases, and 14 bases separated the two germline ends. CDR3 sequence: CASSPRSGATDTQYF. The CDR3 region has the DNA TGTGCCAGCAGCCCACGTTCGGGGGCCACAGATACGCAGTATTTT.

There are many counts of this clonotype. The rearrangement joins TRBV9 to TRBJ1-6; 9 positions agree with TRBD1. The CDR3 length is 15 residues. Germline V gene sequence: CDR1 SGDLS, CDR2 YYNGEE. Unmatched junction bases numbered 5, after V lost 3 bases and J lost 7 bases. In nucleotides, the CDR3 is TGTGCCAGCAGCGGAACCGGGACAGGGAATTCACCCCTCCACTTT. Amino acid sequence: CASSGTGTGNSPLHF.

This clonotype was counted at least ten times. V is TRBV9 and J is TRBJ1-2; D remains ambiguous. Trimming took 4 bases from V and 3 from J, leaving 16 bases between them. This CDR3 region has 15 residues. CDR1 SGDLS and CDR2 YYNGEE come from the germline V gene. Written as DNA, the CDR3 is TGTGCCAGCAGCACCCGGCAGGTTGACTACTATGGCTACACCTTC. Translated: CASSTRQVDYYGYTF.

This clonotype showed up many times. The J gene is TRBJ1-6, the V gene TRBV9, with D perhaps TRBD1 (5 bases). The CDR3 contains 13 residues. Looked up from germline, CDR1 is SGDLS and CDR2 is YYNGEE. V lost 7 bases and J lost 7, with 12 bases in between. CDR3 bases: TGTGCCAGCTCTCGAGGGGAAAATTCACCCCTCCACTTT. It specifies CASSRGENSPLHF.

The sample holds many counts of this clonotype. The chain has TRBV12-5 and TRBJ1-4; no reliable D call. Trimming removed 5 bases from V and 7 bases from J, with 17 bases in between. The CDR3 covers 15 residues. Germline V gene lookup returns CDR1 LGHNT and CDR2 FRNRAP. CDR3 protein: CASGLQSWGGEKLFF. CDR3 coding DNA: TGTGCTAGTGGTCTCCAGTCGTGGGGAGGTGAAAAACTGTTTTTT.

There are many counts of this clonotype. The chain employs TRBV9 and TRBJ2-6; the match to TRBD2 covers 10 bases. Per the germline V gene, CDR1 is SGDLS and CDR2 is YYNGEE. Losses at the gene ends were 4 bases for V and 2 bases for J; bases not matched to a gene: 6. CDR3 length: 17 residues. In DNA, the CDR3 is TGTGCCAGCAGCCAAGGACTAGCGGTACCTGGGGCCAACGTCCTGACTTTC. Translating gives CASSQGLAVPGANVLTF. Complete variable domain (other parts from reference TRBV9 and TRBJ2-6): DSGVTQTPKHLITATGQRVTLRCSPRSGDLSVYWYQQSLDQGLQFLIQYYNGEERAKGNILERFSAQQFPDLHSELNLSSLELGDSALYFCASSQGLAVPGANVLTFGAGSRLTVL.

In its sample, this clonotype was seen many times. The chain employs TRBV27 and TRBJ1-1, with 8 nucleotides matching TRBD1. Germline CDR1 is MNHEY and CDR2 is SMNVEV (reference sequence). CDR3 length: 18 amino acids. The V gene end was trimmed by 10 bases and the J gene end by 0 bases; junction bases not matched to a gene: 19. CDR3 sequence (DNA): TGTGCCACCGACCGTATTTTTGTCGTGGACAGGGTGAACACTGAAGCTTTCTTT. Amino acids: CATDRIFVVDRVNTEAFF.

This clonotype was seen repeatedly, ten times or more. The genes are TRBV9 and TRBJ2-3; 12 bases line up with TRBD2. V shed 3 bases and J 8 bases; nucleotides not matched to a gene: 16. This CDR3 has 18 residues. Germline CDR1 is SGDLS and CDR2 is YYNGEE. CDR3 in amino acids: CASSAASGTSGFLSTQYF. Here the CDR3 DNA reads TGTGCCAGCAGCGCGGCCTCCGGGACTAGCGGGTTTTTGTCTACGCAGTATTTT.

In this sample, this clonotype turned up many times. This chain links TRBV9 with TRBJ2-1; 9 bases match TRBD2. This CDR3 contains 16 residues. After removal of 0 bases from V and 5 bases from J, the junction contained 6 bases not matched to a gene. CDR1 is SGDLS, CDR2 YYNGEE, per germline. CDR3 sequence: CASSVVSSGGNNEQFF. CDR3 nucleotide sequence: TGTGCCAGCAGCGTAGTTAGTAGCGGGGGCAACAATGAGCAGTTCTTC. The variable domain in full, completed from reference TRBV9 and TRBJ2-1, reads DSGVTQTPKHLITATGQRVTLRCSPRSGDLSVYWYQQSLDQGLQFLIQYYNGEERAKGNILERFSAQQFPDLHSELNLSSLELGDSALYFCASSVVSSGGNNEQFFGPGTRLTVL.

This clonotype was seen repeatedly, ten times or more. The chain links TRBV9 to TRBJ2-7; D gene uncertain. Trimming left V 0 bases short and J 5 bases short, with 9 bases between. This CDR3 has 13 residues. CDR1 is SGDLS, CDR2 YYNGEE, per germline. The CDR3 reads CASSVAPLDEQYF. CDR3 bases: TGTGCCAGCAGCGTAGCCCCGTTGGACGAGCAGTACTTC.

In this sample, this clonotype turned up many times. This rearrangement joins TRBV9 to TRBJ2-1, with 9 bases matching TRBD2. With 4 bases clipped from V and 0 bases from J, the junction kept 5 bases outside the gene matches. Germline values: CDR1 SGDLS, CDR2 YYNGEE. CDR3 size: 16 residues. This CDR3 is CASSLLAGSSYNEQFF. For the CDR3, the DNA is TGTGCCAGCAGCTTGCTAGCGGGGAGCTCCTACAATGAGCAGTTCTTC.